These 28 T cell receptor beta chains came from one sample sequenced in a study of blood T cell repertoires in COVID-19. Generated by immunoSEQ multiplex PCR, the TCRdb table keeps only in-frame clones and is missing some. The sample lists roughly 54,000 clones, roughly 88% occurring once. Sequencing was carried out using peripheral blood. These receptor sequences come from a woman in her sixties or seventies with acute or convalescent COVID-19.

J is TRBJ1-6 and V is TRBV5-4, with TRBD1 matching over 9 bases. Germline-derived CDR1 and CDR2 are SGHNT and YYREEE (reference sequence). V trimming: 4 bases; J trimming: 7 bases; junction bases outside the gene matches: 3. The length of the CDR3 is 14 residues. Here the CDR3 reads CASSGTGLNSPLHF. The DNA for the CDR3 is TGTGCCAGCAGCGGGACAGGGTTAAATTCACCCCTCCACTTT.

V is TRBV19 and J is TRBJ1-1; D is perhaps TRBD1 (5 bases). CDR1 is LNHDA, CDR2 SQIVND, per germline (reference sequence). The CDR3 has 14 amino acids. V was clipped by 7 bases and J by 1 base, with 13 bases between them. The CDR3 reads CASTMARGNTEAFF. The CDR3 DNA sequence: TGTGCCAGTACCATGGCAAGGGGGAACACTGAAGCTTTCTTT.

This sequence joins TRBV7-2 and TRBJ1-4, with D possibly being TRBD1 (6 bases). In germline, CDR1 is SGHTA, CDR2 FQGNSA. The V gene lost 4 bases and the J gene lost 8 bases, with 14 bases spanning the gap. The CDR3 covers 14 residues. CDR3 region: CASSSQGTAEKLFF. Written as DNA, the CDR3 is TGTGCCAGCAGCTCTCAGGGGACCGCAGAAAAACTGTTTTTT.

The chain uses TRBV3-1 (or the pseudogene TRBV3-2) and TRBJ1-5; TRBD1 matches at 7 bases. The CDR3 is 16 amino acids. CDR1 is LGHDT and CDR2 is YNNKEL in the germline V gene (reference sequence). V trimming: 4 bases; J trimming: 4 bases; junction bases outside the gene matches: 10. For the CDR3, the DNA is TGTGCCAGCAGCCGTAGTAGCGGGACAGCTAATCAGCCCCAGCATTTT. Translation gives CASSRSSGTANQPQHF.

This clone was detected only once. This chain links TRBV30 with TRBJ1-2; 10 nucleotides align to TRBD1. CDR1 and CDR2 (germline): GTSNPN, SVGIG (reference sequence). The CDR3 extends over 13 amino acids. After removal of 1 base from V and 8 bases from J, the junction contained 4 bases not matched to a gene. CDR3 DNA sequence: TGTGCCTGGAGTGGACAGGGGGCCGGAGGCTACACCTTC. Translating gives CAWSGQGAGGYTF.

The V gene is TRBV7-8, the J gene TRBJ1-2, with no clear D. The CDR3 runs 15 residues. Trimming cost V 4 bases and J 8 bases, with 20 bases left between them. CDR1 and CDR2 from the germline V gene are SGHVS and FQNEAQ. CDR3 bases: TGTGCCAGCAGCTACCAAATCCGGCAACCGGGGGGCTACACCTTC. As protein: CASSYQIRQPGGYTF.

The chain uses TRBV5-6 and TRBJ2-1; 7 bases match TRBD1. This CDR3 comprises 15 residues. Per germline, CDR1 SGHDT and CDR2 YYEEEE. V lost 4 bases, J lost 3 bases, and 7 bases stayed unmatched. CDR3 bases: TGTGCCAGCAGCGGAGCCGGGACAGTCTACAATGAGCAGTTCTTC. Translating it yields CASSGAGTVYNEQFF.

V gene TRBV27 combines with J gene TRBJ2-1; TRBD2 aligns across 9 bases. Germline loops: CDR1 MNHEY, CDR2 SMNVEV (reference sequence). V was pared by 7 bases and J by 1 base, with 23 bases of the junction left unmatched. This CDR3 has 21 amino acids. CDR3 sequence: CASTHSRSGRVGTRSYNEQFF. The CDR3 coding sequence is TGTGCCAGCACCCATTCCCGTAGCGGGAGAGTGGGGACCAGATCCTACAATGAGCAGTTCTTC.

The chain joins TRBV7-9 to TRBJ1-4; 8 bases align to TRBD1. The CDR3 sequence is 16 residues long. With V trimmed by 0 bases and J by 3 bases, 3 bases remained unmatched. Germline lookup yields CDR1 SEHNR and CDR2 FQNEAQ (reference sequence). The CDR3 nucleotides read TGTGCCAGCAGCTTAGCGGTGGACAGGGCTAATGAAAAACTGTTTTTT. Translation: CASSLAVDRANEKLFF.

The chain couples TRBV7-8 to TRBJ1-4; D gene ambiguous. Trimming pared 3 bases from V and 10 bases from J, leaving 9 bases between. CDR3 length equals 12 residues. Germline V CDR1 and CDR2: SGHVS, FQNEAQ. The CDR3, as DNA: TGTGCCAGCAGCTTGTCGGGAGGAAAACTGTTTTTT. Translated, it gives CASSLSGGKLFF. The variable domain in full, with the rest retrieved from reference TRBV7-8 and TRBJ1-4, is GAGVSQSPRYKVAKRGQDVALRCDPISGHVSLFWYQQALGQGPEFLTYFQNEAQLDKSGLPSDRFFAERPEGSVSTLKIQRTQQEDSAVYLCASSLSGGKLFFGSGTQLSVL.

V is TRBV28 and J is TRBJ1-2; D is perhaps TRBD1 (5 bases). The V gene lost 3 bases and the J gene lost 8 bases, with 16 bases spanning the gap. Germline CDR1 reads MDHEN; CDR2 reads SYDVKM. The length of the CDR3 is 14 residues. The CDR3 sequence is CASSLSGSSIGYTF. CDR3 nucleotides: TGTGCCAGCAGTTTGTCAGGGTCCTCTATCGGCTACACCTTC.

This clone was detected once. The chain recombines TRBV6-1 with TRBJ1-4; D is undetermined. In germline, CDR1 is MNHNS, CDR2 SASEGT. The CDR3 runs to 13 residues. V lost 3 bases and J 3 bases, leaving 5 bases between the germline ends. The CDR3 nucleotides are TGTGCCAGCAGTGACAGTCCTAATGAAAAACTGTTTTTT. Translation gives CASSDSPNEKLFF.

V is TRBV9 and J is TRBJ2-3; D is possibly TRBD2 (6 bases). The CDR3 is 16 residues long. V lost 4 bases and J lost 0, with 15 bases in between. Germline CDR1 reads SGDLS; CDR2 reads YYNGEE. For the CDR3, the DNA is TGTGCCAGCAGCCGGGACTCGATGCGAAGCACAGATACGCAGTATTTT. Its translation is CASSRDSMRSTDTQYF. Based on the CDR3 plus reference TRBV9 and TRBJ2-3, the full variable domain is DSGVTQTPKHLITATGQRVTLRCSPRSGDLSVYWYQQSLDQGLQFLIQYYNGEERAKGNILERFSAQQFPDLHSELNLSSLELGDSALYFCASSRDSMRSTDTQYFGPGTRLTVL.

This clone was counted between two and nine times. The V and J genes are TRBV5-6 and TRBJ1-2; D is perhaps TRBD1 (5 bases). CDR1 SGHDT and CDR2 YYEEEE come from the germline V gene. The CDR3 covers 17 residues. V lost 4 bases, J lost 3 bases, and 22 bases lay in between. The CDR3 sequence: CASSTRQNTYPDYGYTF. The CDR3 nucleotides are TGTGCCAGCAGCACTCGACAGAATACGTATCCGGACTATGGCTACACCTTC.

In nucleotides, the CDR3 is TGTGCCAGCATCCTTAGCGGGAGGGTATACAATGAGCAGTTCTTC. Its translation: CASILSGRVYNEQFF. The rearrangement uses TRBV7-8 and TRBJ2-1; TRBD2 agrees at 11 bases. The CDR3 is 15 amino acids. Per the germline V gene, CDR1 is SGHVS and CDR2 is FQNEAQ. The ends lost 7 bases at V and 4 bases at J; junction bases unmatched: 6.

J is TRBJ1-2 and V is TRBV5-1; weak D call: TRBD1 (5 bases). The CDR3 extends over 15 amino acids. Germline lookup yields CDR1 SGHRS and CDR2 YFSETQ. V was pared by 1 base and J by 7 bases, with 17 bases between. The CDR3 region has the DNA TGCGCCAGCAGCTTGAGGCAGGGAAGTATAGGTGGCTACACCTTC. Protein product: CASSLRQGSIGGYTF.

This chain connects TRBV10-2 to TRBJ2-7, with 8 bases fitting TRBD1. In germline, CDR1 is WSHSY, CDR2 SAAADI. The CDR3 is 15 residues long. Germline trimming cut 5 bases from V and 0 bases from J; bases unmatched to any gene: 6. CDR3 residues: CASSIPDRASYEQYF. DNA for the CDR3: TGCGCCAGCAGTATACCGGACAGGGCCTCCTACGAGCAGTACTTC.

The CDR3 coding sequence is TGTGCCAGCAGCTTTGGACAGGGGAATGGAAACACCATATATTTT. This translates into CASSFGQGNGNTIYF. The genes are TRBV5-4 and TRBJ1-3, with TRBD1 identical over 9 bases. Losses at the gene ends were 2 bases for V and 3 bases for J; bases not matched to a gene: 3. The CDR3 loop spans 15 amino acids. Germline values: CDR1 SGHNT, CDR2 YYREEE (reference sequence).

This chain joins TRBV6-6 and TRBJ2-5; TRBD1 is a possible D gene (6 bases). CDR3 size: 14 residues. The germline gives CDR1 MNHNY, CDR2 SVGAGI (reference sequence). V was clipped by 0 bases and J by 3 bases, with 8 bases between them. This CDR3 is CASSYSNREETQYF. The CDR3, as DNA: TGTGCCAGCAGTTACTCGAACAGGGAAGAGACCCAGTACTTC.

V gene TRBV6-1 combines with J gene TRBJ1-1; the D gene is possibly TRBD1 (6 bases). Germline CDR1 and CDR2: MNHNS and SASEGT. The CDR3 is 14 residues long. Trimming took off 3 bases at V and 3 bases at J, with 11 bases between the two ends. The DNA of the CDR3 is TGTGCCAGCAGTGAGACAGGTGACGACACTGAAGCTTTCTTT. Residues: CASSETGDDTEAFF.

This clone was seen a handful of times. V is TRBV10-3 and J is TRBJ1-5, with D possibly matching TRBD1 (6 bases). The CDR3 totals 16 residues. CDR1 is ENHRY, CDR2 SYGVKD, per germline. Deletions cut 6 bases from V and 1 base from J, with 16 bases between. The CDR3 loop reads CAISSDRGGSNQPQHF. CDR3 sequence (DNA): TGTGCCATCAGCTCAGACCGGGGGGGCAGCAATCAGCCCCAGCATTTT.

V is TRBV5-1 and J is TRBJ2-7, with 13 bases aligning to TRBD2. Germline CDR1 and CDR2: SGHRS and YFSETQ. V was clipped by 2 bases and J by 6 bases; unmatched bases: 5. CDR3 size: 15 residues. In nucleotides, the CDR3 is TGCGCCAGCAGCTTACTAGCGGGAGGGCCCTCCGAGCAGTACTTC. Protein sequence: CASSLLAGGPSEQYF.

In nucleotides, the CDR3 is TGTGCCAGCAGTGAAGGAACAGGAGTCTATGGCTACACCTTC. Its translation: CASSEGTGVYGYTF. V gene TRBV2 combines with J gene TRBJ1-2, with a weak D call TRBD1 (5 bases). The CDR3 is 14 residues long. V lost 1 base, J lost 4 bases, and 10 bases lay in between. Germline CDR1 is SNHLY and CDR2 is FYNNEI.

CDR3 amino acids: CASRNQGLAKNIQYF. The DNA of the CDR3 is TGTGCCAGTAGAAATCAGGGTCTAGCCAAAAACATTCAGTACTTC. J is TRBJ2-4 and V is TRBV19; TRBD1 is a possible D gene (5 bases). The V end lost 6 bases, the J end lost 0 bases, and 12 bases lay between the germline ends. From germline, CDR1 is LNHDA and CDR2 SQIVND (reference sequence). The CDR3 is made up of 15 amino acids.

The CDR3 nucleotides read TGTGCCAGCAGCTTACCAGGGGGCGCCGATACGCAGTATTTT. Translating it yields CASSLPGGADTQYF. The rearrangement joins TRBV7-9 to TRBJ2-3; 8 positions match TRBD1. V lost 2 bases and J lost 6; bases outside the gene matches: 4. CDR3 length: 14 residues. CDR1 and CDR2 from the germline V gene are SEHNR and FQNEAQ (reference sequence).

In this sample, this clone turned up a few times. The CDR3 protein is CAISEPPTIGYTF. The CDR3 region has the DNA TGTGCCATCAGTGAGCCACCTACGATTGGCTACACCTTC. The chain joins TRBV10-3 to TRBJ1-2; D remains ambiguous. Germline-derived CDR1 and CDR2 are ENHRY and SYGVKD. There are 13 residues in the CDR3. The V gene lost 2 bases and the J gene lost 7 bases, with 11 bases spanning the gap.

CDR3 bases: TGTGCCAGCCGAGGACAGGGAGGGACCGGGGAGCTGTTTTTT. Translating it yields CASRGQGGTGELFF. V is TRBV25-1 and J is TRBJ2-2; D is possibly TRBD1 (8 bases). V was trimmed by 8 bases and J by 5 bases, leaving 15 bases between them. Germline V gene data show CDR1 as MGHDK and CDR2 as SYGVNS. This CDR3 comprises 14 residues.

The chain recombines TRBV5-1 with TRBJ2-3; D is possibly TRBD1 (5 bases). V lost 6 bases and J 2 bases, leaving 13 bases between the germline ends. The CDR3 extends over 14 amino acids. CDR1 and CDR2 from the germline V gene are SGHRS and YFSETQ. CDR3 loop: CASKKDSNTDTQYF. The CDR3 region has the DNA TGCGCCAGCAAGAAAGACAGCAACACAGATACGCAGTATTTT.